Below, 11 T cell receptor beta chains from the same sample are listed, as sequenced in a study of OX40 agonist ivuxolimab in advanced cancers. Produced via immunoSEQ multiplex PCR; TCRdb's table is partial and in-frame only. The sample includes about 99,000 clones, roughly 94% of them seen just once. The specimen comprised CD4+ or CD8+ T cells sorted from blood, sampled in a trial of the OX40 agonist ivuxolimab. These receptors were taken from an adult with an advanced solid tumor such as melanoma, head and neck, liver or kidney cancer.

The genes are TRBV6-4 and TRBJ1-2; 9 bases fit TRBD1. Germline V gene lookup returns CDR1 MRHNA and CDR2 SNTAGT. The CDR3 totals 17 residues. Losses at the gene ends were 0 bases for V and 3 bases for J; bases not matched to a gene: 8. CDR3 amino acids: CASSDSGTGSPYYGYTF. In nucleotides, the CDR3 is TGTGCCAGCAGTGACTCGGGGACAGGGAGTCCCTACTATGGCTACACCTTC.

Written as DNA, the CDR3 is TGCGCCAGCAGCTTGGGCGGGGGGGGCCAGTTGGGGATTCACTATGGCTACACCTTC. Translation gives CASSLGGGGQLGIHYGYTF. The V call is TRBV5-1, the J call TRBJ1-2, with a weak D call TRBD1 (6 bases). Trimming stripped 0 bases from V and 3 bases from J, with 24 bases between. Germline CDR1 and CDR2: SGHRS and YFSETQ. CDR3 length: 19 amino acids.

This chain connects TRBV12-5 to TRBJ2-3; D remains ambiguous. The CDR3 has 13 amino acids. The germline V gene encodes CDR1 LGHNT and CDR2 FRNRAP. Trimming took off 1 base at V and 6 bases at J, with 8 bases between the two ends. The CDR3 loop is CASGLEEWDTQYF. The DNA for the CDR3 is TGTGCTAGTGGTTTGGAGGAGTGGGATACGCAGTATTTT.

As DNA, the CDR3 is TGTGCCAGCAGCTCGTATTCTAGCGGACTCACAGATACGCAGTATTTT. Translation gives CASSSYSSGLTDTQYF. This rearrangement joins TRBV9 to TRBJ2-3; TRBD2 aligns across 7 bases. Germline loops: CDR1 SGDLS, CDR2 YYNGEE. V shed 4 bases and J 2 bases; nucleotides not matched to a gene: 10. The CDR3 totals 16 residues. Full variable domain (missing parts from reference TRBV9 and TRBJ2-3): DSGVTQTPKHLITATGQRVTLRCSPRSGDLSVYWYQQSLDQGLQFLIQYYNGEERAKGNILERFSAQQFPDLHSELNLSSLELGDSALYFCASSSYSSGLTDTQYFGPGTRLTVL.

The CDR3 region has the DNA TGTGCCAGCAGCTTATACCGCGGGGGGAACACTGAAGCTTTCTTT. It encodes CASSLYRGGNTEAFF. The chain combines TRBV7-2 with TRBJ1-1, with D maybe TRBD1 (5 bases). The V end was cut by 2 bases, the J end by 1 base, with 11 bases between. The CDR3 consists of 15 residues. Per the germline V gene, CDR1 is SGHTA and CDR2 is FQGNSA.

The gene calls are TRBV9 and TRBJ2-5; D possibly matches TRBD1 or TRBD2 (5 bases each). From germline, CDR1 is SGDLS and CDR2 YYNGEE. Trimming pared 0 bases from V and 5 bases from J, leaving 17 bases between. The CDR3 totals 16 residues. The DNA for the CDR3 is TGTGCCAGCAGCGTAGACCCCTCCGGGGCAAGGGAGACCCAGTACTTC. Its protein product is CASSVDPSGARETQYF. Using reference TRBV9 and TRBJ2-5 for the parts outside the CDR3, the full variable domain is DSGVTQTPKHLITATGQRVTLRCSPRSGDLSVYWYQQSLDQGLQFLIQYYNGEERAKGNILERFSAQQFPDLHSELNLSSLELGDSALYFCASSVDPSGARETQYFGPGTRLLVL.

The rearrangement links TRBV5-1 to TRBJ2-1, with unresolved D. Looked up from germline, CDR1 is SGHRS and CDR2 is YFSETQ. Deletions cut 4 bases from V and 2 bases from J, with 13 bases between. This CDR3 contains 15 residues. CDR3 DNA sequence: TGCGCCAGCAGCCCCACGAGCGCCACCTACAATGAGCAGTTCTTC. It translates to CASSPTSATYNEQFF.

The chain is built from TRBV28 and TRBJ1-2, with D perhaps matching TRBD1 (5 bases). The CDR3 loop spans 14 amino acids. Trimming removed 3 bases at V and 6 bases at J, with 14 bases between. The germline gives CDR1 MDHEN, CDR2 SYDVKM. The CDR3 DNA is TGTGCCAGCAGTTTTATGCCCGGGGCAGATGGCTACACCTTC. It is translated as CASSFMPGADGYTF.

The J gene is TRBJ2-7, the V gene TRBV5-6, with 7 bases aligning to TRBD2. The CDR3 runs 14 residues. Germline V gene sequence: CDR1 SGHDT, CDR2 YYEEEE. With V trimmed by 4 bases and J by 3 bases, 7 bases remained unmatched. CDR3 bases: TGTGCCAGCAGCATTCGGGGGAGGGGCTACGAGCAGTACTTC. Its translation: CASSIRGRGYEQYF. Variable domain in full (rest from reference TRBV5-6 and TRBJ2-7): DAGVTQSPTHLIKTRGQQVTLRCSPKSGHDTVSWYQQALGQGPQFIFQYYEEEERQRGNFPDRFSGHQFPNYSSELNVNALLLGDSALYLCASSIRGRGYEQYFGPGTRLTVT.

The chain is built from TRBV6-1 and TRBJ1-2, with TRBD1 matching 7 bases. The V and J ends lost 4 bases and 0 bases, in that order; junction bases with no gene match: 2. This CDR3 is 14 amino acids long. Per germline, CDR1 MNHNS and CDR2 SASEGT. The CDR3 sequence is CASSVGTANYGYTF. The CDR3 nucleotides read TGTGCCAGCAGTGTTGGGACAGCTAACTATGGCTACACCTTC.

This rearrangement joins TRBV7-2 to TRBJ1-2; the D is unclear. CDR3 size: 14 residues. Deletions cut 2 bases from V and 4 bases from J, with 11 bases between. The germline gives CDR1 SGHTA, CDR2 FQGNSA. CDR3 bases: TGTGCCAGCAGCTTATTGCGGGATGGCTATGGCTACACCTTC. Residues: CASSLLRDGYGYTF.